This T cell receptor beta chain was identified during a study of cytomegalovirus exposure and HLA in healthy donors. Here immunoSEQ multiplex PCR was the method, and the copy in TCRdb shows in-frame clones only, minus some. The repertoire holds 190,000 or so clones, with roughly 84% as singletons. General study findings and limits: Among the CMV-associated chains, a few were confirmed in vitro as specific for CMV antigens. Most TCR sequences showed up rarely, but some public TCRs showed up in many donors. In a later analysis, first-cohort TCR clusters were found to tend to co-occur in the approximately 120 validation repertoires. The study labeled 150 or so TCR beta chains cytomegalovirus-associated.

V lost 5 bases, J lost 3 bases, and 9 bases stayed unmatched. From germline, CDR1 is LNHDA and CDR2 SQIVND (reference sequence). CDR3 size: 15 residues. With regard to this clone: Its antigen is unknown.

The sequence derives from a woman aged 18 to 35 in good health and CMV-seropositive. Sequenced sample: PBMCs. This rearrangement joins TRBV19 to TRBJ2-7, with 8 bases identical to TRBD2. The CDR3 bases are TGTGCCAGTAGTTCACCGGGACTAGGGTACTACGAGCAGTACTTC. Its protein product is CASSSPGLGYYEQYF.